The clone carrying this T cell receptor beta chain was seen just once. This sample was included in a study of blood T cell repertoires in COVID-19. Across the whole study: The United States, Italy and Spain were the sources of the acute and convalescent COVID-19 samples. T cells, B-cell-depleted T cells, or PBMCs supplied cDNA or gDNA.

Sequencing used immunoSEQ multiplex PCR; TCRdb keeps in-frame clones, though not all of them. The profile shows around 260,000 clones, over 75% of them singletons. Germline CDR1 SGHTA, CDR2 FQGNSA. This CDR3 comprises 16 residues. The V and J ends lost 5 bases and 0 bases respectively, with 15 bases between them. The chain is built from TRBV7-2 and TRBJ2-3, with D hard to call. Sequencing was carried out using peripheral blood. The TCR comes from a human donor in a cohort sampled during active COVID-19. As DNA, the CDR3 is TGTGCCAGCAGCCTTCAGACACCTATTAGCACAGATACGCAGTATTTT. Translation gives CASSLQTPISTDTQYF.